This TCR beta chain came from a study of blood T cell repertoires in COVID-19. The wider study: Acute and convalescent COVID-19 specimens originated in the United States, Italy and Spain. Sources were T cells, B-cell-depleted T cells, or PBMCs; the material itself was cDNA or gDNA.

V lost 3 bases and J lost 5; bases outside the gene matches: 2. CDR3 length equals 14 residues. Germline V gene lookup returns CDR1 SGHRS and CDR2 YFSETQ. Per the study methods: Amplifying reference gene primers gave estimates of nucleated cell counts. Sequencing was performed with immunoSEQ multiplex PCR; in TCRdb, only in-frame clones are kept and a portion is missing. V and J calls and clone size are copied from that table; D and trimming were computed from the DNA. Among 100,000 to 150,000 clones, about 91% were seen once, and the ten largest hold 10%. The receptor was isolated from a man in his forties or fifties with acute or convalescent COVID-19. The sequencing input was peripheral blood. The chain recombines TRBV5-1 with TRBJ1-4, with 9 bases fitting TRBD1. CDR3 sequence reads: CASSSGTGNEKLFF. CDR3 nucleotides: TGCGCCAGCAGCTCTGGGACAGGGAATGAAAAACTGTTTTTT.